Presented here are 14 T cell receptor beta chains from one specimen sequenced in a study of PD-1 blockade in classical Hodgkin lymphoma. This table comes from immunoSEQ multiplex PCR, and its TCRdb copy is limited to in-frame clones, with some not included. Found here are tens of thousands of clones, 85% to 95% of them singletons; the top ten hold around 0.38%. Time point specified: newly diagnosed, previously untreated cHL patient sample. Starting with thawed PBMCs, CD4+ T cells were purified by magnetic negative selection. Sequencing was performed on CD4+ T cells from blood. Source of these receptors: a human donor with classical Hodgkin lymphoma.

The chain is built from TRBV5-1 and TRBJ1-4; D not certain. The CDR3 sequence is 15 residues long. The ends were cut back, 1 base at V and 0 bases at J, with 7 bases in the middle. From germline, CDR1 is SGHRS and CDR2 YFSETQ. In DNA, the CDR3 is TGCGCCAGCAGCTTGTTCGGTGCAACTAATGAAAAACTGTTTTTT. Amino acid sequence: CASSLFGATNEKLFF.

CDR3 sequence reads: CASSIAGQARGEQYF. In DNA, the CDR3 is TGTGCCAGTAGTATAGCCGGTCAAGCGCGGGGCGAGCAGTACTTC. This rearrangement joins TRBV19 to TRBJ2-7, with D perhaps matching TRBD2 (6 bases). The V end was cut by 1 base, the J end by 6 bases, with 16 bases between. CDR1 and CDR2 (germline): LNHDA, SQIVND (reference sequence). This CDR3 comprises 15 residues.

This clone has just one count. This chain connects TRBV5-4 to TRBJ1-2; D remains unclear. CDR1 and CDR2 (germline): SGHNT, YYREEE (reference sequence). The V gene lost 2 bases and the J gene lost 8 bases, with 16 bases spanning the gap. This CDR3 has 14 amino acids. The CDR3 protein is CASSLKLGPGGYTF. CDR3 bases: TGTGCCAGCAGCTTAAAGTTGGGTCCCGGCGGCTACACCTTC.

The V call is TRBV6-5, the J call TRBJ2-5; 7 bases agree with TRBD2. The CDR3 runs to 13 residues. Per germline, CDR1 MNHEY and CDR2 SVGAGI. Losses at the gene ends were 7 bases for V and 4 bases for J; bases not matched to a gene: 6. For the CDR3, the DNA is TGTGCCAGCACCCCGGCGGGGGTAGAGACCCAGTACTTC. Its translation is CASTPAGVETQYF.

This chain links TRBV29-1 with TRBJ2-7; 11 bases are shared with TRBD2. This CDR3 comprises 15 residues. The ends lost 6 bases at V and 6 bases at J; junction bases unmatched: 13. CDR1 is SQVTM and CDR2 is ANQGSEA in the germline V gene. In DNA, the CDR3 is TGCAGCGTGGGCCAAGGGTCTAGCGGGAGGAGCGAGCAGTACTTC. It is translated as CSVGQGSSGRSEQYF.

This sequence joins TRBV10-3 and TRBJ2-3; D unclear. Trimming left V 5 bases short and J 10 bases short, with 13 bases between. Germline-derived CDR1 and CDR2 are ENHRY and SYGVKD. The CDR3 runs to 12 residues. The CDR3 DNA is TGTGCCATCAGTCCCGCTGATGACGCGCAGTATTTT. Translation: CAISPADDAQYF.

This clone was seen once. The CDR3 DNA sequence: TGTGCCAGCTCACCACCGGGGTTTCTCGGCGCAAACTATGGCTACACCTTC. This codes for CASSPPGFLGANYGYTF. The V gene is TRBV18, the J gene TRBJ1-2; D is ambiguous. The V gene lost 0 bases and the J gene lost 2 bases, with 16 bases spanning the gap. The CDR3 spans 17 residues. Germline CDR1 is KGHSH and CDR2 is LQKENI.

The rearrangement uses TRBV28 and TRBJ1-2, with D unclear. Germline values: CDR1 MDHEN, CDR2 SYDVKM. The ends were cut back, 6 bases at V and 7 bases at J, with 9 bases in the middle. The CDR3 extends over 11 amino acids. The CDR3 loop reads CASRHEGGYTF. The CDR3 nucleotides are TGTGCCAGCAGGCATGAGGGTGGCTACACCTTC.

The rearrangement links TRBV7-2 to TRBJ1-2; no clear D gene. Per germline, CDR1 SGHTA and CDR2 FQGNSA. V dropped 3 bases and J dropped 3 bases, with 20 bases sitting between them. The CDR3 covers 17 residues. This chain's CDR3 is CASSLREGRVSYYGYTF. The CDR3 DNA reads TGTGCCAGCAGCTTGAGGGAGGGTAGGGTTTCCTACTATGGCTACACCTTC.

The chain combines TRBV11-2 with TRBJ1-3, with D maybe TRBD1 (5 bases). The CDR3 is made up of 17 amino acids. Trimming left V 6 bases short and J 0 bases short, with 18 bases between. CDR1 is SGHAT and CDR2 is FQNNGV in the germline V gene. The DNA of the CDR3 is TGTGCCAGCAGTGGGGGAGGGTTCCTCAGCTCTGGAAACACCATATATTTT. Translating gives CASSGGGFLSSGNTIYF.

This clone was seen a single time. This chain joins TRBV13 and TRBJ1-1; no clear D gene. The CDR3 extends over 16 amino acids. V shed 0 bases and J shed 0 bases, with 11 bases lying between them. Germline lookup yields CDR1 PRHDT and CDR2 FYEKMQ (reference sequence). The CDR3 sequence is CASSLGVALMNTEAFF. The CDR3 nucleotides read TGTGCCAGCAGCTTAGGGGTTGCCCTTATGAACACTGAAGCTTTCTTT.

V and J are TRBV28 and TRBJ1-2, with 7 bases that match TRBD1. CDR1 and CDR2 from the germline V gene are MDHEN and SYDVKM. The CDR3 extends over 16 amino acids. J gave up 8 bases and V 6 bases, and 18 bases lay outside the gene matches. DNA of the CDR3: TGTGCCAGCAGCCGGACGAGGAGGGGACAGACTGTAGGCTACACCTTC. Amino acids: CASSRTRRGQTVGYTF.

V is TRBV30 and J is TRBJ2-1; D is uncertain. V shed 5 bases and J shed 7 bases, with 9 bases lying between them. The CDR3 sequence is 11 residues long. The germline V gene encodes CDR1 GTSNPN and CDR2 SVGIG (reference sequence). In DNA form, the CDR3 reads TGTGCCTGGGGGGAAAGAAATGAGCAGTTCTTC. Amino acid sequence: CAWGERNEQFF.

The CDR3 spells CASSLRAGSGVSTDTQYF. The CDR3 nucleotides read TGCGCCAGCAGCTTGCGAGCTGGGTCGGGGGTCAGCACAGATACGCAGTATTTT. J is TRBJ2-3 and V is TRBV5-1; TRBD2 might be the D (6 bases). The V gene's germline CDR1 is SGHRS and CDR2 YFSETQ. This CDR3 spans 18 amino acids. Trimming took 1 base from V and 0 from J, leaving 18 bases between them.